Listed below are T cell receptor beta chains from one sample, sequenced in a study of blood T cell repertoires in COVID-19. Here immunoSEQ multiplex PCR was the method, and the copy in TCRdb shows in-frame clones only, minus some. The table shows roughly 260,000 clones, with 80% to 90% occurring only once. The specimen sequenced was peripheral blood. Every receptor here comes from a woman in her 70s with acute or convalescent COVID-19. Each CDR3 is given with its conserved first and last residue. The D gene is left open where the match is weak. Size is stated for part of the rows, as once, few or many counts, or as a class when the clone is expanded.

cdr3_nt	cdr3_aa	clone_size	v_call	d_call	j_call
TGTGCCAGCAGACTAGCGGGGGGCTATGATACGCAGTATTTT	CASRLAGGYDTQYF	.	TRBV27	TRBD2	TRBJ2-3
TGTGCCAGCAGTCCTGGGGGGAGAGTCGAAAAACTGTTTTTT	CASSPGGRVEKLFF	once	TRBV28	.	TRBJ1-4
TGCAGCGTTGCTCAGGGGGCGGACACCGGGGAGCTGTTTTTT	CSVAQGADTGELFF	.	TRBV29-1	TRBD1	TRBJ2-2
TGTGCCTGGAACAGGGCCGACTACGAGCAGTACTTC	CAWNRADYEQYF	.	TRBV30	.	TRBJ2-7
TGTGCCAGCAGCCTCAGGGGGCCAGGGGCCAACGTCCTGACTTTC	CASSLRGPGANVLTF	.	TRBV5-6	TRBD1	TRBJ2-6
TGCGCCAGCAGCTTGGCCCGGGGGACCAGCACAGATACGCAGTATTTT	CASSLARGTSTDTQYF	once	TRBV5-1	.	TRBJ2-3
TGTGCCAGCAGTGAATCGGTGAACACTGAAGCTTTCTTT	CASSESVNTEAFF	few	TRBV6-1	.	TRBJ1-1
TGTGCCACCAGCCTGGGGCTATCACCCCTCCACTTT	CATSLGLSPLHF	.	TRBV15	.	TRBJ1-6
TGTGCCAGCAGCCCGAGACCTGAGGGAACTGAAGCTTTCTTT	CASSPRPEGTEAFF	few	TRBV7-2	.	TRBJ1-1
TGTGCCAGCTCACAGCCGGGACACGTCTCTGGAAACACCATATATTTT	CASSQPGHVSGNTIYF	.	TRBV18	.	TRBJ1-3
TGTGCCAGCTCTATTCGCTCCTATAATTCACCCCTCCACTTT	CASSIRSYNSPLHF	.	TRBV27	.	TRBJ1-6
TGTGCCAGCAGCTTTCCAGGGAATGGCTACACCTTC	CASSFPGNGYTF	many	TRBV5-4	.	TRBJ1-2
TGTGCCAGCCGGGAGGAGACAGGGGGCCTGGGCTACACCTTC	CASREETGGLGYTF	.	TRBV7-9	TRBD1	TRBJ1-2
TGCGCCAGCAGCTCGGACTCCTTAGATCAGCCCCAGCATTTT	CASSSDSLDQPQHF	.	TRBV5-1	.	TRBJ1-5
TGTGCCAGCAAGGGCGGGACGTTGTCCTACGAGCAGTACTTC	CASKGGTLSYEQYF	.	TRBV6-6	.	TRBJ2-7
TGTGCCAGCAGCACCAGAAACTATGGCTACACCTTC	CASSTRNYGYTF	.	TRBV28	.	TRBJ1-2
TGCAGCGTTTACACAGGGCGCTATGGCTACACCTTC	CSVYTGRYGYTF	few	TRBV29-1	.	TRBJ1-2
TGTGCCAGCACCATGGGACAGGCTTATGGGGAGCTGTTTTTT	CASTMGQAYGELFF	.	TRBV7-6	TRBD1	TRBJ2-2
TGCGCCAGCAGCCAAGACCGCGGCAATCAGCCCCAGCATTTT	CASSQDRGNQPQHF	once	TRBV4-1	.	TRBJ1-5
TGTGCCAGCAGTGCAGGGGGCTCGGAGCAGTTCTTC	CASSAGGSEQFF	.	TRBV2	TRBD1	TRBJ2-1
TGTGCCAGCAACCGGGACACGGTCTCCAATGAGCAGTTCTTC	CASNRDTVSNEQFF	.	TRBV9	.	TRBJ2-1
TGCGCCAGCAGCCAAGATCCGGGTCCATTTGTGTCACTGGCGAGGGACGAGCAGTACTTC	CASSQDPGPFVSLARDEQYF	.	TRBV4-1	.	TRBJ2-7
TGTGCCAGTAGGGGAAGGGACAGCCGAAAAGAGACCCAGTACTTC	CASRGRDSRKETQYF	.	TRBV19	TRBD1	TRBJ2-5